Below are 11 T cell receptor beta chains sequenced from a single sample in a study of cytomegalovirus exposure and HLA in healthy donors. Use of 60 Vbeta and 13 Jbeta primers characterized the PCR. Only in-frame clones appear in the TCRdb table, and some are missing; sequencing was by immunoSEQ multiplex PCR. This table holds 100,000 to 150,000 clones, around three quarters found once. Sequenced sample: PBMCs. The source is a woman aged 60 to 75 in good health and CMV-seropositive.

This chain connects TRBV27 to TRBJ2-4, with D hard to call. CDR3 length equals 16 residues. Trimming took off 0 bases at V and 6 bases at J, with 15 bases between the two ends. The germline V gene has CDR1 MNHEY and CDR2 SMNVEV (reference sequence). CDR3 sequence (DNA): TGTGCCAGCAGTTTATCCCCGACCCCTAGGAGAAACATTCAGTACTTC. Translated, it gives CASSLSPTPRRNIQYF.

V is TRBV6-1 and J is TRBJ2-1; D is unclear. The V and J ends lost 7 bases and 4 bases respectively, with 11 bases between them. The CDR3 is 13 residues long. Germline V lookup: CDR1 MNHNS, CDR2 SASEGT. The CDR3 sequence: CASIPQLYNEQFF. The CDR3 nucleotides are TGTGCCAGCATTCCACAGCTTTACAATGAGCAGTTCTTC.

CDR3 loop: CASSALSGWLEAFF. In DNA, the CDR3 is TGTGCCAGCAGCGCACTTTCAGGGTGGCTTGAAGCTTTCTTT. The V gene is TRBV13, the J gene TRBJ1-1; tentatively, D is TRBD1 (5 bases). This CDR3 spans 14 amino acids. The germline V gene has CDR1 PRHDT and CDR2 FYEKMQ (reference sequence). The V gene lost 5 bases and the J gene lost 7 bases, with 17 bases spanning the gap.

This rearrangement joins TRBV5-1 to TRBJ2-2; no definite D call. The CDR3 runs to 14 residues. Per germline, CDR1 SGHRS and CDR2 YFSETQ. Trimming stripped 0 bases from V and 1 base from J, with 4 bases between. Here the CDR3 reads CASSLARNTGELFF. CDR3 coding DNA: TGCGCCAGCAGCTTGGCCAGGAACACCGGGGAGCTGTTTTTT.

The chain recombines TRBV6-4 with TRBJ1-6; TRBD1 might be the D (5 bases). Germline V gene lookup returns CDR1 MRHNA and CDR2 SNTAGT. This CDR3 contains 18 residues. With 11 bases removed from V and 3 bases from J, the gap between germline ends came to 26 bases. The DNA of the CDR3 is TGTGCCGGGCGTGGAGGGGCCGTACCTCCTTTCTATAATTCACCCCTCCACTTT. Translating gives CAGRGGAVPPFYNSPLHF.

J is TRBJ2-7 and V is TRBV5-1; D gene ambiguous. The CDR3 covers 13 residues. V was trimmed by 3 bases and J by 7 bases, leaving 14 bases between them. Germline loops: CDR1 SGHRS, CDR2 YFSETQ. The CDR3 sequence: CASSYASLGEQYF. CDR3 coding DNA: TGCGCCAGCAGCTACGCATCCCTCGGGGAGCAGTACTTC.

The genes are TRBV5-1 and TRBJ1-2; 8 bases are a match to TRBD1. CDR3 length equals 15 residues. CDR1 and CDR2 (germline): SGHRS, YFSETQ. After removal of 4 bases from V and 8 bases from J, the junction contained 13 bases not matched to a gene. CDR3 loop: CASSADLGQGRGYTF. The CDR3 bases are TGCGCCAGCAGCGCCGACCTAGGACAGGGCCGCGGCTACACCTTC.

This clone showed up just once. V and J are TRBV11-2 and TRBJ1-2; D is possibly TRBD1 (5 bases). Trimming left V 7 bases short and J 9 bases short, with 21 bases between. Germline-derived CDR1 and CDR2 are SGHAT and FQNNGV. The CDR3 has 14 amino acids. CDR3 sequence (DNA): TGTGCCAGCACCCTACAGCGCAGGGAACCCAGCTACACCTTC. It specifies CASTLQRREPSYTF.

This clone was seen at least ten times. The V gene is TRBV7-9, the J gene TRBJ1-1, with TRBD1 matching 9 bases. CDR3 size: 14 residues. V gave up 5 bases and J gave up 1 base; unmatched junction bases: 2. The V gene's germline CDR1 is SEHNR and CDR2 FQNEAQ (reference sequence). The CDR3 loop is CASSLQGANTEAFF. DNA of the CDR3: TGTGCCAGCAGCCTACAGGGGGCGAACACTGAAGCTTTCTTT.

The V gene is TRBV11-2, the J gene TRBJ1-1; 7 bases match TRBD1. The germline V gene has CDR1 SGHAT and CDR2 FQNNGV. With 5 bases clipped from V and 11 bases from J, the junction kept 20 bases outside the gene matches. This CDR3 region has 16 residues. The CDR3 DNA follows: TGTGCCAGCAGCCCCAGAATAGAGGGGGCGTTTCTCGACGCTTTCTTT. Residues: CASSPRIEGAFLDAFF.

The rearrangement uses TRBV6-1 and TRBJ1-1; D unclear. Trimming removed 2 bases at V and 0 bases at J, with 13 bases between. CDR1 is MNHNS, CDR2 SASEGT, per germline. CDR3 length: 16 residues. The CDR3 bases are TGTGCCAGCAGTGAACCTTTCACCGACTTGAACACTGAAGCTTTCTTT. It encodes CASSEPFTDLNTEAFF.